These 20 T cell receptor beta chains were all obtained from the same sample, sequenced in a study of cytomegalovirus exposure and HLA in healthy donors. The PCR was carried out with 60 Vbeta primers and 13 Jbeta primers. Assay used: immunoSEQ multiplex PCR; TCRdb lists only in-frame clones, some missing. The sample lists roughly 100,000 clones, less than 80% seen once, with around 3.4% in the top ten. Sequences were obtained from PBMCs. These receptors originate from a man aged 60 to 75 in good health and CMV-seronegative.

The rearrangement uses TRBV30 and TRBJ2-5, with 7 positions matching TRBD1. CDR3 size: 12 residues. Germline V gene lookup returns CDR1 GTSNPN and CDR2 SVGIG (reference sequence). The trim removed 3 bases at V and 5 bases at J, leaving 3 bases unmatched. The CDR3 reads CAWRRGQETQYF. The DNA of the CDR3 is TGTGCCTGGAGGAGGGGACAGGAGACCCAGTACTTC.

CDR3 protein: CASSLGGAGGTQYF. The CDR3 DNA follows: TGTGCCAGCAGCTTGGGCGGCGCCGGAGGGACCCAGTACTTC. The J gene is TRBJ2-5, the V gene TRBV5-4, with a possible D match to TRBD2 (5 bases). CDR1 and CDR2 from the germline V gene are SGHNT and YYREEE (reference sequence). The CDR3 totals 14 residues. The ends were cut back, 0 bases at V and 7 bases at J, with 13 bases in the middle.

A remark on this clone: This sample also contains other DNA sequences that code for the same CDR3. The chain carries TRBV5-1 and TRBJ2-1, with D perhaps matching TRBD2 (5 bases). This CDR3 has 14 residues. The V end lost 1 base, the J end lost 0 bases, and 5 bases lay between the germline ends. CDR1 and CDR2 (germline): SGHRS, YFSETQ. This CDR3 is CASSLRGSYNEQFF. CDR3 nucleotides: TGCGCCAGCAGCTTGCGGGGCTCCTACAATGAGCAGTTCTTC.

This chain uses TRBV27 with TRBJ2-2; D unresolved. V shed 5 bases and J shed 0 bases, with 10 bases lying between them. Germline CDR1 and CDR2: MNHEY and SMNVEV (reference sequence). The CDR3 runs 15 residues. For the CDR3, the DNA is TGTGCCAGCAGTCATGAGGCCCCGAACACCGGGGAGCTGTTTTTT. This sequence encodes CASSHEAPNTGELFF.

The V and J genes are TRBV7-2 and TRBJ1-2, with D perhaps TRBD1 (5 bases). The CDR3 is made up of 14 amino acids. Germline-derived CDR1 and CDR2 are SGHTA and FQGNSA. V lost 1 base to trimming and J lost 0 bases, with 6 bases between them. This CDR3 reads CASSLGTSNYGYTF. For the CDR3, the DNA is TGTGCCAGCAGCTTAGGGACATCTAACTATGGCTACACCTTC.

The chain joins TRBV5-4 to TRBJ2-7; no clear D. The CDR3 is 12 amino acids. The V end was cut by 3 bases, the J end by 2 bases, with 6 bases between. From germline, CDR1 is SGHNT and CDR2 YYREEE (reference sequence). In DNA, the CDR3 is TGTGCCAGCAGCTCATCAACCTACGAGCAGTACTTC. Amino acids: CASSSSTYEQYF.

CDR3 coding DNA: TGTGCCAGTAGAAGCCCGGGGGAGGGGAACACTGAAGCTTTCTTT. The encoded protein is CASRSPGEGNTEAFF. This rearrangement joins TRBV19 to TRBJ1-1; D is perhaps TRBD1 (5 bases). From germline, CDR1 is LNHDA and CDR2 SQIVND (reference sequence). Trimming left V 6 bases short and J 1 base short, with 15 bases between. The CDR3 has 15 amino acids. Full variable domain (missing parts from reference TRBV19 and TRBJ1-1): DGGITQSPKYLFRKEGQNVTLSCEQNLNHDAMYWYRQDPGQGLRLIYYSQIVNDFQKGDIAEGYSVSREKKESFPLTVTSAQKNPTAFYLCASRSPGEGNTEAFFGQGTRLTVV.

The CDR3 sequence is CASSLTRGPYEQYV. Written as DNA, the CDR3 is TGTGCCAGCAGTTTAACCAGGGGGCCCTACGAGCAGTACGTC. The chain uses TRBV28 and TRBJ2-7; the match to TRBD1 covers 8 bases. CDR3 length: 14 residues. The V gene's germline CDR1 is MDHEN and CDR2 SYDVKM. J gave up 2 bases and V 2 bases, and 2 bases lay outside the gene matches.

CDR3 in DNA: TGTGCCAGCAGCTTTCAGACCGGGAGAACTGAAGCTTTCTTT. Its protein is CASSFQTGRTEAFF. The rearrangement links TRBV7-2 to TRBJ1-1; D is unclear. The germline gives CDR1 SGHTA, CDR2 FQGNSA. The CDR3 spans 14 residues. Trimming took 3 bases from V and 5 from J, leaving 13 bases between them.

The genes are TRBV6-6 and TRBJ1-1; 10 positions match TRBD1. Germline lookup yields CDR1 MNHNY and CDR2 SVGAGI (reference sequence). The ends lost 5 bases at V and 3 bases at J; junction bases unmatched: 3. This CDR3 has 14 residues. CDR3 nucleotides: TGTGCCAGCAGTCGACAGGGGGCCGACACTGAAGCTTTCTTT. Its translation is CASSRQGADTEAFF.

V is TRBV11-2 and J is TRBJ1-6; 11 nucleotides match TRBD1. The V segment lost 4 bases and the J segment 6 bases; nucleotides outside the gene matches: 8. Per the germline V gene, CDR1 is SGHAT and CDR2 is FQNNGV. This CDR3 region has 17 residues. CDR3 coding DNA: TGTGCCAGCAGCTATACTCAGGACAGGGGGCTTAATTCACCCCTCCACTTT. Amino acids: CASSYTQDRGLNSPLHF.

In its sample, this clone was seen once. The rearrangement joins TRBV5-1 to TRBJ2-2; D uncertain. The CDR3 contains 14 residues. Germline loops: CDR1 SGHRS, CDR2 YFSETQ. V lost 0 bases to trimming and J lost 2 bases, with 5 bases between them. The CDR3 reads CASSLDSNTGELFF. CDR3 sequence (DNA): TGCGCCAGCAGCTTGGACAGTAACACCGGGGAGCTGTTTTTT.

CDR3 sequence reads: CASTGASGQLAGSSYEQYF. The CDR3 nucleotides are TGTGCCAGCACCGGTGCATCGGGACAGCTAGCGGGGTCTTCCTACGAGCAGTACTTC. The chain employs TRBV2 and TRBJ2-7; 9 bases match TRBD2. Germline CDR1 and CDR2: SNHLY and FYNNEI. Germline trimming cut 7 bases from V and 1 base from J; bases unmatched to any gene: 20. This CDR3 spans 19 amino acids.

The chain employs TRBV5-1 and TRBJ1-4; 8 bases line up with TRBD1. The CDR3 totals 15 residues. The V segment lost 0 bases and the J segment 7 bases; nucleotides outside the gene matches: 5. Germline values: CDR1 SGHRS, CDR2 YFSETQ. The CDR3 here is CASSLADREGEKLFF. CDR3 nucleotide sequence: TGCGCCAGCAGCTTGGCGGACAGGGAAGGTGAAAAACTGTTTTTT.

Only a few counts were recorded for this clone. This chain connects TRBV5-4 to TRBJ2-1; 9 positions match TRBD2. V lost 0 bases and J lost 3; bases outside the gene matches: 1. There are 15 residues in the CDR3. Germline-derived CDR1 and CDR2 are SGHNT and YYREEE (reference sequence). CDR3 nucleotides: TGTGCCAGCAGCTTGGGAGCGGGGGGCTACAATGAGCAGTTCTTC. Protein sequence: CASSLGAGGYNEQFF.

This clone was observed a few times. This chain connects TRBV4-3 to TRBJ2-4, with TRBD2 as a possible D gene (5 bases). This CDR3 has 17 amino acids. Per germline, CDR1 LGHNA and CDR2 YSLEER. V lost 0 bases to trimming and J lost 2 bases, with 14 bases between them. The CDR3 is CASSQEIPQRSKNIQYF. CDR3 nucleotides: TGCGCCAGCAGCCAAGAGATCCCCCAGCGGTCCAAAAACATTCAGTACTTC.

V usage is TRBV11-2 and J usage is TRBJ2-7; D is possibly TRBD1 (6 bases). V was clipped by 3 bases and J by 7 bases, with 19 bases between them. The CDR3 covers 15 residues. Germline-derived CDR1 and CDR2 are SGHAT and FQNNGV. The CDR3 coding sequence is TGTGCCAGCAGCTTGGGCCGGGACACCGCTTTAGAGCAGTACTTC. Amino acid sequence: CASSLGRDTALEQYF.

The rearrangement joins TRBV18 to TRBJ2-5; TRBD2 is a possible D gene (6 bases). The germline gives CDR1 KGHSH, CDR2 LQKENI. The CDR3 contains 14 residues. Trimming removed 2 bases from V and 4 bases from J, with 11 bases in between. CDR3 region: CASSPGLSTETQYF. The CDR3 DNA is TGTGCCAGCTCACCAGGACTATCCACAGAGACCCAGTACTTC.

This clone is a singleton in its sample. The J gene is TRBJ1-1, the V gene TRBV19; 8 positions agree with TRBD1. This CDR3 is 14 amino acids long. Losses at the gene ends were 6 bases for V and 9 bases for J; bases not matched to a gene: 12. CDR1 is LNHDA and CDR2 is SQIVND in the germline V gene (reference sequence). As DNA, the CDR3 is TGTGCCAGTAGCATGAACAACAGGGGGGGAAAAGCTTTCTTT. This translates into CASSMNNRGGKAFF.

V gene TRBV7-2 combines with J gene TRBJ1-5; D gene unclear. The CDR3 spans 13 residues. V was shortened by 3 bases and J by 5 bases, with 8 bases between the two germline ends. Germline V gene sequence: CDR1 SGHTA, CDR2 FQGNSA. CDR3 DNA: TGTGCCAGCAGCTTTAGTTATGATCAGCCCCAGCATTTT. It is translated as CASSFSYDQPQHF.